A single sample gave rise to the 17 T cell receptor beta chains below, sequenced in a study of cytomegalovirus exposure and HLA in healthy donors (dated 2017 in TCRdb). Library creation used the immunoSEQ multiplex PCR assay. For the multiplex PCR, a mixture combining 60 forward primers for TCR Vbeta segments and 13 reverse primers for TCR Jbeta segments was used. As stored in TCRdb, this immuneACCESS dataset retains in-frame rearrangements with V and J assigned. A fraction of the clones does not appear; measured against another copy, unresolved V genes explain less than half of the discrepancy, and the remainder lacks a known reason. For this sample the table gives 140,000 or so clones, of which 75% to 90% were detected only once. The top ten clonotypes cover approximately 1.1% of the sample. Specimen: PBMCs. These receptors were taken from a female donor in good health and CMV-seronegative.

The chain uses TRBV18 and TRBJ2-5; a weak D match, TRBD1 (6 bases). The CDR3 runs 15 residues. Trimming cost V 1 base and J 5 bases, with 14 bases left between them. In germline, CDR1 is KGHSH, CDR2 LQKENI. DNA of the CDR3: TGTGCCAGCTCACCACTCGGGCGACAGGCGGAGACCCAGTACTTC. It codes for CASSPLGRQAETQYF. The full variable domain, rest sourced from reference TRBV18 and TRBJ2-5, is NAGVMQNPRHLVRRRGQEARLRCSPMKGHSHVYWYRQLPEEGLKFMVYLQKENIIDESGMPKERFSAEFPKEGPSILRIQQVVRGDSAAYFCASSPLGRQAETQYFGPGTRLLVL.

The chain has TRBV5-6 and TRBJ2-7; TRBD2 might be the D (6 bases). The CDR3 covers 15 residues. V gave up 0 bases and J gave up 5 bases, with 15 bases separating them. Germline lookup yields CDR1 SGHDT and CDR2 YYEEEE. The CDR3 protein is CASSLAVAAADEQYF. CDR3 coding DNA: TGTGCCAGCAGCTTGGCTGTAGCGGCAGCAGACGAGCAGTACTTC.

V gene TRBV4-1 combines with J gene TRBJ2-7; 7 bases align to TRBD1. V was clipped by 3 bases and J by 1 base; unmatched bases: 9. Germline assignment: CDR1 MGHRA and CDR2 YSYEKL. The CDR3 runs to 16 residues. The CDR3 sequence is CASSHPRTGGSYEQYF. The CDR3 bases are TGCGCCAGCAGCCATCCCAGGACAGGAGGATCCTACGAGCAGTACTTC.

The chain joins TRBV25-1 to TRBJ1-4, with unresolved D. The CDR3 has 14 amino acids. Germline lookup yields CDR1 MGHDK and CDR2 SYGVNS. Trimming took 5 bases from V and 6 from J, leaving 13 bases between them. The CDR3 sequence is CASSPWQRYEKLFF. Here the CDR3 DNA reads TGTGCCAGCAGTCCTTGGCAGAGGTATGAAAAACTGTTTTTT.

The V gene is TRBV15, the J gene TRBJ2-1, with D unresolved. CDR1 LNHNV and CDR2 YYDKDF come from the germline V gene (reference sequence). The CDR3 loop spans 12 amino acids. V shed 0 bases and J shed 7 bases, with 4 bases lying between them. CDR3 DNA sequence: TGTGCCACCAGCAGAGATCCGAATGAGCAGTTCTTC. It encodes CATSRDPNEQFF.

The chain is built from TRBV29-1 and TRBJ2-1, with no clear D. Germline loops: CDR1 SQVTM, CDR2 ANQGSEA. The CDR3 spans 15 residues. The V and J ends lost 0 bases and 4 bases respectively, with 13 bases between them. Written as DNA, the CDR3 is TGCAGCGTTGAAGACACGGAGATGGAGTACAATGAGCAGTTCTTC. Its translation is CSVEDTEMEYNEQFF.

This clone has only a few counts. The V call is TRBV7-9, the J call TRBJ1-1; 9 positions match TRBD1. CDR1 is SEHNR, CDR2 FQNEAQ, per germline (reference sequence). V gave up 5 bases and J gave up 5 bases; unmatched junction bases: 3. The CDR3 loop spans 13 amino acids. CDR3 protein: CASSLGQGTEAFF. The CDR3 DNA follows: TGTGCCAGCAGCCTTGGACAGGGGACTGAAGCTTTCTTT.

This chain uses TRBV5-1 with TRBJ2-1; 10 bases fit TRBD2. This CDR3 comprises 15 residues. CDR1 is SGHRS and CDR2 is YFSETQ in the germline V gene. With V trimmed by 1 base and J by 8 bases, 6 bases remained unmatched. CDR3 nucleotides: TGCGCCAGCAGCTTGCTAGCGGGAGCTCAATATGAGCAGTTCTTC. Its protein product is CASSLLAGAQYEQFF.

The rearrangement links TRBV5-6 to TRBJ2-1; 8 positions match TRBD2. Germline CDR1 and CDR2: SGHDT and YYEEEE. J was trimmed by 9 bases and V by 2 bases; bases with no gene match: 10. This CDR3 region has 15 residues. The CDR3 loop reads CASSLLSGSWSEQFF. CDR3 bases: TGTGCCAGCAGCTTATTAAGCGGGAGTTGGAGTGAGCAGTTCTTC.

V gene TRBV29-1 combines with J gene TRBJ1-1, with D possibly being TRBD1 (5 bases). The CDR3 spans 12 residues. Trimming removed 8 bases from V and 3 bases from J, with 13 bases in between. Germline V gene sequence: CDR1 SQVTM, CDR2 ANQGSEA. CDR3 in DNA: TGCAGCTACTACGGGGGGGACACTGAAGCTTTCTTT. Its translation is CSYYGGDTEAFF.

This rearrangement joins TRBV2 to TRBJ2-7, with TRBD2 identical over 9 bases. This CDR3 comprises 15 residues. Germline V gives CDR1 SNHLY, CDR2 FYNNEI. After removal of 2 bases from V and 3 bases from J, the junction contained 5 bases not matched to a gene. The CDR3 DNA is TGTGCCAGCAGTGAAAGGCGGGAGGGCCTCTACGAGCAGTACTTC. This codes for CASSERREGLYEQYF.

The rearrangement joins TRBV29-1 to TRBJ2-1, with D maybe TRBD2 (6 bases). The germline V gene encodes CDR1 SQVTM and CDR2 ANQGSEA. The CDR3 extends over 12 amino acids. V shed 5 bases and J shed 6 bases, with 11 bases lying between them. Here the CDR3 reads CSVRTNPNEQFF. DNA for the CDR3: TGCAGCGTTAGGACTAACCCCAATGAGCAGTTCTTC.

The V and J genes are TRBV2 and TRBJ1-1; D might be TRBD1 (5 bases). Germline assignment: CDR1 SNHLY and CDR2 FYNNEI. The CDR3 loop spans 14 amino acids. V was clipped by 9 bases and J by 1 base, with 15 bases between them. The CDR3 is CASGQGLSNTEAFF. For the CDR3, the DNA is TGTGCCAGTGGGCAGGGACTCTCGAACACTGAAGCTTTCTTT. The full variable domain, its missing parts supplied by reference TRBV2 and TRBJ1-1, is EPEVTQTPSHQVTQMGQEVILRCVPISNHLYFYWYRQILGQKVEFLVSFYNNEISEKSEIFDDQFSVERPDGSNFTLKIRSTKLEDSAMYFCASGQGLSNTEAFFGQGTRLTVV.

This chain links TRBV7-6 with TRBJ2-7; 14 bases map to TRBD2. This CDR3 has 16 amino acids. V lost 1 base, J lost 7 bases, and 6 bases stayed unmatched. CDR1 is SGHVS, CDR2 FNYEAQ, per germline. The CDR3 sequence is CASSLGGLAGVSEQYF. DNA for the CDR3: TGTGCCAGCAGCTTAGGGGGACTAGCGGGAGTTAGTGAGCAGTACTTC.

The CDR3 is CASSTDRVSGNTIYF. The CDR3 DNA is TGCGCCAGCAGCACGGACAGGGTGTCTGGAAACACCATATATTTT. The rearrangement links TRBV5-1 to TRBJ1-3; 8 nucleotides match TRBD1. Looked up from germline, CDR1 is SGHRS and CDR2 is YFSETQ. The length of the CDR3 is 15 residues. With V trimmed by 4 bases and J by 1 base, 4 bases remained unmatched.

In its sample, this clone was seen a few times. This chain joins TRBV9 and TRBJ2-7, with 7 bases matching TRBD2. CDR1 is SGDLS and CDR2 is YYNGEE in the germline V gene. V lost 4 bases and J lost 0; bases outside the gene matches: 7. The CDR3 has 15 residues. The CDR3 loop reads CASSPSGTSSYEQYF. CDR3 in DNA: TGTGCCAGCAGCCCCAGCGGGACGAGCTCCTACGAGCAGTACTTC.

The chain recombines TRBV2 with TRBJ1-4, with 8 bases that match TRBD1. CDR1 is SNHLY and CDR2 is FYNNEI in the germline V gene. This CDR3 is 13 amino acids long. J was trimmed by 7 bases and V by 5 bases; bases with no gene match: 3. This chain's CDR3 is CASSRQGSEKLFF. CDR3 nucleotide sequence: TGTGCCAGCAGTCGACAGGGGAGTGAAAAACTGTTTTTT.